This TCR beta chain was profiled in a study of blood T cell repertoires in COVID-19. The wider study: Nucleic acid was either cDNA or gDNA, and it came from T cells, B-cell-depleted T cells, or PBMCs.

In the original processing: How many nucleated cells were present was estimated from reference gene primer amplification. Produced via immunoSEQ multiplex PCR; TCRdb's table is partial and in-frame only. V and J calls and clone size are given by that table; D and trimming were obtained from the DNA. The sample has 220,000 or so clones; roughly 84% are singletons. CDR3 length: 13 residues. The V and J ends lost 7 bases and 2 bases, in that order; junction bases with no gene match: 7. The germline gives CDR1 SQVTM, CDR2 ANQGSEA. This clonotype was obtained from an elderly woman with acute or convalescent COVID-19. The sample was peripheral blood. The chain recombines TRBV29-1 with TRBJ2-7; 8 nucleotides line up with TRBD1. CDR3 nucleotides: TGCAGCGCGTGGGACAGGCGGACCTACGAGCAGTACTTC. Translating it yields CSAWDRRTYEQYF.